This T cell receptor (beta chain) comes out of a study of T cells in Graves' hyperthyroidism and ophthalmopathy. Broader study findings: Most thyroid clonotypes that were expanded above 0.001 also turned up in blood. Separation of ophthalmopathy from stable hyperthyroidism was achieved by a 13 V-J model.

This CDR3 has 13 amino acids. Germline CDR1 and CDR2: SEHNR and FQNEAQ (reference sequence). V dropped 3 bases and J dropped 6 bases, with 11 bases sitting between them. TCR beta CDR3 sequences were amplified from RNA transcripts. The study used the HTBI primer set for a first-round RT-PCR of the TCR CDR3. TCRdb redid the calling of the multiplex PCR reads with MiXCR, one entry per CDR3 protein. This repertoire shows about 570,000 distinct CDR3 sequences, 40% to 55% found once; its top ten account for around a fifth. This clonotype was observed a few times. Its specificity is not known. Exclusion of patients followed from uncontrolled infection, other autoimmune disease, pregnancy or lactation.

The V and J genes are TRBV7-9 and TRBJ1-1; D remains ambiguous. Source material: peripheral blood or thyroid tissue (not recorded which). This receptor was obtained from an adult woman with Graves' disease, either hyperthyroidism or ophthalmopathy (not recorded which). CDR3: CASSLEMGSEAFF. The CDR3 coding sequence is TGTGCCAGCAGCTTGGAGATGGGGTCTGAAGCTTTCTTT.